This T cell receptor beta chain was sequenced during a study of blood T cell repertoires in COVID-19. Generated by immunoSEQ multiplex PCR, the TCRdb table keeps only in-frame clones and is missing some. The sample has roughly 230,000 clones, around 83% seen once. Losses at the gene ends were 0 bases for V and 2 bases for J; bases not matched to a gene: 1. The CDR3 sequence is 15 residues long. The germline V gene has CDR1 LNHDA and CDR2 SQIVND (reference sequence). The chain joins TRBV19 to TRBJ1-5; 7 bases line up with TRBD1. Sequenced sample: peripheral blood. The receptor's source is a man aged 40-50 years with active or convalescent COVID-19. The DNA of the CDR3 is TGTGCCAGTAGTATAGAGGGGACAGGCAATCAGCCCCAGCATTTT. Its translation is CASSIEGTGNQPQHF. The whole variable domain, remainder taken from reference TRBV19 and TRBJ1-5, is DGGITQSPKYLFRKEGQNVTLSCEQNLNHDAMYWYRQDPGQGLRLIYYSQIVNDFQKGDIAEGYSVSREKKESFPLTVTSAQKNPTAFYLCASSIEGTGNQPQHFGDGTRLSIL.